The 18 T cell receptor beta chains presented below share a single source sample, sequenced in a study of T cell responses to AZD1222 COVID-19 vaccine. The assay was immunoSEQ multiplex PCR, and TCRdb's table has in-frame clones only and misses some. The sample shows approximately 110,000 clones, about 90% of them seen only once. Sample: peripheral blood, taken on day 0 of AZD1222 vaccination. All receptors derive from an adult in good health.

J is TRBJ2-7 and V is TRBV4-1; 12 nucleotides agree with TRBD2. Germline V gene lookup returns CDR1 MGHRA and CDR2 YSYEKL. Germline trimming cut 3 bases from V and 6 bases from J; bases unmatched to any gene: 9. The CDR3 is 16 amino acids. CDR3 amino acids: CASSHPPLAGGPEQYF. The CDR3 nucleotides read TGCGCCAGCAGCCACCCACCCCTAGCGGGGGGGCCCGAGCAGTACTTC.

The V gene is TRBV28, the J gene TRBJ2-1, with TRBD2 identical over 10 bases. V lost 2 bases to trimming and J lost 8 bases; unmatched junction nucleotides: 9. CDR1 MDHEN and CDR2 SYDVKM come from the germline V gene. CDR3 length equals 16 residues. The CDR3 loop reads CASSLRLAGGGDEQFF. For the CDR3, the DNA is TGTGCCAGCAGTTTACGACTAGCGGGTGGGGGGGATGAGCAGTTCTTC. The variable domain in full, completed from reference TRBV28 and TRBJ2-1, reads DVKVTQSSRYLVKRTGEKVFLECVQDMDHENMFWYRQDPGLGLRLIYFSYDVKMKEKGDIPEGYSVSREKKERFSLILESASTNQTSMYLCASSLRLAGGGDEQFFGPGTRLTVL.

CDR3 DNA sequence: TGTGCCAGTAGTATAGATCTGCCAGCGGGAACATACGAGCAGTACTTC. Protein product: CASSIDLPAGTYEQYF. The chain employs TRBV19 and TRBJ2-7; the match to TRBD2 covers 7 bases. The V and J ends lost 0 bases and 4 bases, in that order; junction bases with no gene match: 9. Looked up from germline, CDR1 is LNHDA and CDR2 is SQIVND (reference sequence). The CDR3 sequence is 16 residues long.

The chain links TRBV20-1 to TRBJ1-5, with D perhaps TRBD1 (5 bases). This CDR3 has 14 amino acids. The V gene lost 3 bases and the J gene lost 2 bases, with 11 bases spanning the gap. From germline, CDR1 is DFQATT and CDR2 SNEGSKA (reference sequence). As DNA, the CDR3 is TGCAGTGCTAGTTTTCAGGGCGGCAATCAGCCCCAGCATTTT. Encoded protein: CSASFQGGNQPQHF.

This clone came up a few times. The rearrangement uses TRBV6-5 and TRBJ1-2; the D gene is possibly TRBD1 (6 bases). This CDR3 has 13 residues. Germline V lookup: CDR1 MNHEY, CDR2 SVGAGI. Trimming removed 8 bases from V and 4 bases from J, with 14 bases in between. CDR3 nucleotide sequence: TGTGCCAGCTCTCTCAGGGGAGGCTATGGCTACACCTTC. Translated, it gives CASSLRGGYGYTF.

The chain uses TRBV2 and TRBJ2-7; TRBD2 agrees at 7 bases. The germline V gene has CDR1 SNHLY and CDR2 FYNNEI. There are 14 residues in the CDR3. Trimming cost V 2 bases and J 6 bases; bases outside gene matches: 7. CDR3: CASSEIFGGGEQYF. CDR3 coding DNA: TGTGCCAGCAGTGAAATTTTTGGGGGGGGCGAGCAGTACTTC.

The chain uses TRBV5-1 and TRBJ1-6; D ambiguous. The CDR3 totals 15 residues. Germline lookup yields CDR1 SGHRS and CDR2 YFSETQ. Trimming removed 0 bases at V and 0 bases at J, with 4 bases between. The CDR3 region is CASSLDGSYNSPLHF. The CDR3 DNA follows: TGCGCCAGCAGCTTGGATGGCTCCTATAATTCACCCCTCCACTTT. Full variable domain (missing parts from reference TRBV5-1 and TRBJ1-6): KAGVTQTPRYLIKTRGQQVTLSCSPISGHRSVSWYQQTPGQGLQFLFEYFSETQRNKGNFPGRFSGRQFSNSRSEMNVSTLELGDSALYLCASSLDGSYNSPLHFGNGTRLTVT.

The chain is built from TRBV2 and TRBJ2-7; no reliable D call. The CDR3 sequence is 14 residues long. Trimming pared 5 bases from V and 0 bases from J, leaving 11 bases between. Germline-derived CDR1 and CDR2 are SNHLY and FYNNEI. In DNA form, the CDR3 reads TGTGCCAGCAGTCTAACATTAAACTCCTACGAGCAGTACTTC. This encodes CASSLTLNSYEQYF.

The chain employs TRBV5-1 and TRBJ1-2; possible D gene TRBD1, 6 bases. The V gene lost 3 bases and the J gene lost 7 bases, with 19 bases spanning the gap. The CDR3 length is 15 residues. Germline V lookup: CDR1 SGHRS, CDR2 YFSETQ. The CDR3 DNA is TGCGCCAGCAGCTCAATAGAGAACAGGGAGGTTGGCTACACCTTC. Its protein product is CASSSIENREVGYTF.

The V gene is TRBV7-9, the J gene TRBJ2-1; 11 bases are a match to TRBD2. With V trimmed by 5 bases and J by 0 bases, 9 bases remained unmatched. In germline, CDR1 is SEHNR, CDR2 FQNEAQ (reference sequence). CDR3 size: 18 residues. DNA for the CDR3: TGTGCCAGCAGCACGCTAGCGGGAGGAATTAGCTCCTACAATGAGCAGTTCTTC. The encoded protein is CASSTLAGGISSYNEQFF.

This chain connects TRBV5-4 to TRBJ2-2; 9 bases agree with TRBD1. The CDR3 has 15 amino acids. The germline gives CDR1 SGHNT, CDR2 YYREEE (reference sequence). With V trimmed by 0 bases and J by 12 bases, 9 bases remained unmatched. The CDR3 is CASSLVGQGPVQLFF. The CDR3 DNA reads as TGTGCCAGCAGCTTGGTTGGACAGGGGCCCGTCCAGCTGTTTTTT. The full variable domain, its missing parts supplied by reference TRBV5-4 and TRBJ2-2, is ETGVTQSPTHLIKTRGQQVTLRCSSQSGHNTVSWYQQALGQGPQFIFQYYREEENGRGNFPPRFSGLQFPNYSSELNVNALELDDSALYLCASSLVGQGPVQLFFGEGSRLTVL.

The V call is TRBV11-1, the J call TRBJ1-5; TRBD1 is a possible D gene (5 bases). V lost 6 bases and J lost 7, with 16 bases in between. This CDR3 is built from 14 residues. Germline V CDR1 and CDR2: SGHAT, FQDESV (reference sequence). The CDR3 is CASSQSQGGQPQHF. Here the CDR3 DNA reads TGTGCCAGCAGTCAATCCCAGGGTGGCCAGCCCCAGCATTTT.

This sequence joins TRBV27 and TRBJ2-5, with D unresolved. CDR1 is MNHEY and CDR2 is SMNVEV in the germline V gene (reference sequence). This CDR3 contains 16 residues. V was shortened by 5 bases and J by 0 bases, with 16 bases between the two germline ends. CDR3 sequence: CASSPKGLLYQETQYF. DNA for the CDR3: TGTGCCAGCAGTCCTAAGGGTTTATTGTACCAAGAGACCCAGTACTTC.

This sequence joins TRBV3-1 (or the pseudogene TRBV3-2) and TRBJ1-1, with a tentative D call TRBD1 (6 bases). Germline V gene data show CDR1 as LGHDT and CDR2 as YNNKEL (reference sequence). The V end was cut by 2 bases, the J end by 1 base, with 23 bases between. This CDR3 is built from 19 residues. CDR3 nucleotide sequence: TGTGCCAGCAGCCAAAGGTTTAGGCGCCCGGGGGGGCCGAACACTGAAGCTTTCTTT. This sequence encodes CASSQRFRRPGGPNTEAFF.

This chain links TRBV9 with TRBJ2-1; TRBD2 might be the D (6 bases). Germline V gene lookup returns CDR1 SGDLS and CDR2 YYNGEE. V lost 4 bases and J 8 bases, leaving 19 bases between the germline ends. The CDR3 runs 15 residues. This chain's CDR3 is CASSLGGGTLHEQFF. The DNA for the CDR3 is TGTGCCAGCAGCTTAGGTGGGGGGACCTTACATGAGCAGTTCTTC.

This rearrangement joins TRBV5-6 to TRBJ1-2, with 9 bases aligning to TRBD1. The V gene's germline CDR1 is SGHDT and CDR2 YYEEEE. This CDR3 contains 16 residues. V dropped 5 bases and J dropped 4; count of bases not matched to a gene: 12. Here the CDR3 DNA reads TGTGCCAGCAGTTTACAGGGACAGGGCTTTATCTATGGCTACACCTTC. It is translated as CASSLQGQGFIYGYTF.

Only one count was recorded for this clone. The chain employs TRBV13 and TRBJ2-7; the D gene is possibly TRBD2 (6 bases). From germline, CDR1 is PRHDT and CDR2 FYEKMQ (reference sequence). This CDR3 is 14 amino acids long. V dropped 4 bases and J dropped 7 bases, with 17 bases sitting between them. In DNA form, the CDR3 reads TGTGCCAGCAGCTCCCCGGGACTGGGGGTGGAGCAGTACTTC. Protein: CASSSPGLGVEQYF. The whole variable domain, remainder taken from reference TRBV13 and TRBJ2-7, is AAGVIQSPRHLIKEKRETATLKCYPIPRHDTVYWYQQGPGQDPQFLISFYEKMQSDKGSIPDRFSAQQFSDYHSELNMSSLELGDSALYFCASSSPGLGVEQYFGPGTRLTVT.

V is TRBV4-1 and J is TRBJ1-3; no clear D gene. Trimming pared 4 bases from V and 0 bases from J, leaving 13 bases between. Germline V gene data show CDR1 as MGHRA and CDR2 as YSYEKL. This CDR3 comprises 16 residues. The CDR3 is CASSPGSTSSGNTIYF. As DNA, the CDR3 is TGCGCCAGCAGCCCCGGGAGTACGAGCTCTGGAAACACCATATATTTT.